This T cell receptor (beta chain) came from a study of CD8+CD57+ T cells in acquired aplastic anemia. On the study more broadly: Isolated CD4+ and CD8+ cells, once sorted, yielded DNA averaging around 3.1 ug.

This CDR3 is 16 amino acids long. Germline lookup yields CDR1 MRHNA and CDR2 SNTAGT. Trimming cost V 3 bases and J 3 bases; bases outside gene matches: 6. The template for TCR beta VDJ and CDR3 sequence profiling was genomic DNA. TCRdb redid the calling of the reads with MiXCR, one entry per CDR3 protein. The sample comprises roughly 240,000 distinct CDR3 sequences, around 45% of which are singletons, and under 9% rests with the top ten. The sample holds many counts of this clonotype. Antigen specificity is unknown. General observations from the study: Roughly 28 was the count of CD8+ CDR3 sequences that patients shared with controls.

Individuals selected for sequencing had exhibited CD8+CD57+ cell expansion on flow cytometry. The study sampled blood from patients who had received no therapy. The receptor was isolated from a human donor with aplastic anemia. The gene calls are TRBV6-4 and TRBJ2-3; 10 nucleotides line up with TRBD1. Material for sequencing was sorted CD4+, CD8+, or CD8+CD57+ T cells (not recorded which) from PBMCs. The CDR3 sequence is CASSDLGQGTTDTQYF. In nucleotides, the CDR3 is TGTGCCAGCAGTGATTTGGGACAGGGGACGACAGATACGCAGTATTTT.